This TCR beta chain was documented in a study of regulatory T cells in long-lasting Graves disease. General study points: Peripheral blood alone, not thyroid tissue, underwent study. TRBV28, TRBJ1-2 and TRBJ2-5 were segments that persistent disease favored.

The time point here: persistent/refractory GD, antithyroid drugs over 5 years with positive TRAb. Extracted PBMC RNA gave rise to the TCR library. On this clonotype itself: Its antigen is not known.

The V gene lost 7 bases and the J gene lost 2 bases, with 14 bases spanning the gap. The CDR3 runs 15 residues. Germline assignment: CDR1 MNHNS and CDR2 SASEGT. CDR3 regions were amplified by Arm-PCR using iRepertoire HTBI primers to build TCR beta libraries. TCRdb re-called the multiplex PCR reads with MiXCR, one entry per CDR3 protein. There are around 340,000 distinct CDR3 sequences in the sample; roughly 21% occur only once, and around 30% lies in the top ten. Sequenced here: peripheral blood mononuclear cells (PBMCs), sampled when the disease was refractory, from a patient treated with antithyroid drugs. This TCR derives from a female donor with Graves disease. V usage is TRBV6-1 and J usage is TRBJ1-4, with D possibly being TRBD1 (5 bases). The CDR3 loop reads CASMPERGTNEKLFF. CDR3 DNA sequence: TGTGCCAGCATGCCCGAAAGGGGTACTAATGAAAAACTGTTTTTT.